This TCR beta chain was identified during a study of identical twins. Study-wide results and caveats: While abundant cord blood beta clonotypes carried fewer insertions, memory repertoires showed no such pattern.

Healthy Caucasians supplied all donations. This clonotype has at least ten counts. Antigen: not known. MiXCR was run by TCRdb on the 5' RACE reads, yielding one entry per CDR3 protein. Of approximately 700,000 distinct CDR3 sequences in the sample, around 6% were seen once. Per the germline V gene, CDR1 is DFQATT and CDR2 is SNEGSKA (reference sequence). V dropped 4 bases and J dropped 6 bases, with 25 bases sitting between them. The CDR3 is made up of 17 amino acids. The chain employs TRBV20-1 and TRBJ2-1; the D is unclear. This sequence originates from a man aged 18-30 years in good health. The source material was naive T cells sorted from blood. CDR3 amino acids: CSATDAGRSLRRNEQFF. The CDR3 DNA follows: TGCAGTGCTACGGACGCAGGCAGATCTCTTAGGCGCAATGAGCAGTTCTTC.